The 28 T cell receptor beta chains listed next were all sequenced from one sample in a study of blood T cell repertoires in COVID-19. The repertoire was sequenced with immunoSEQ multiplex PCR; TCRdb's copy has only in-frame clones and lacks some. The repertoire holds around 210,000 clones, with approximately 86% as singletons. The sample taken for sequencing was peripheral blood. All receptors come from a man aged 18 to 30 with active or convalescent COVID-19.

The DNA for the CDR3 is TGTGCCAGCAGTTTAACAGGGGTCAGCTCCTACGAGCAGTACTTC. Its protein product is CASSLTGVSSYEQYF. J is TRBJ2-7 and V is TRBV28, with 7 bases lining up with TRBD1. The CDR3 is 15 residues long. Germline CDR1 MDHEN, CDR2 SYDVKM. Trimming at V came to 2 bases and at J to 0 bases, leaving 4 bases not matched to a gene.

J is TRBJ1-5 and V is TRBV5-8; 7 bases align to TRBD1. Germline CDR1 SGHTS, CDR2 YDEGEE. This CDR3 is built from 15 residues. V shed 10 bases, J shed 1 base, and the junction held 11 bases outside the gene matches. The CDR3 DNA sequence: TGTGCCGGGGATTTCGGGACAGCCAGCAATCAGCCCCAGCATTTT. Protein product: CAGDFGTASNQPQHF.

This chain links TRBV4-1 with TRBJ2-5; 10 nucleotides match TRBD2. The trim removed 5 bases at V and 3 bases at J, leaving 3 bases unmatched. This CDR3 spans 14 amino acids. Looked up from germline, CDR1 is MGHRA and CDR2 is YSYEKL. CDR3 region: CASSTGTSEETQYF. CDR3 nucleotides: TGCGCCAGCAGCACAGGGACTAGCGAAGAGACCCAGTACTTC.

This chain joins TRBV10-3 and TRBJ1-3; D is unclear. Germline V gene data show CDR1 as ENHRY and CDR2 as SYGVKD. The CDR3 has 14 amino acids. Deletions cut 7 bases from V and 3 bases from J, with 13 bases between. For the CDR3, the DNA is TGTGCCATCACCGGGGATCGGGGTGGAAACACCATATATTTT. This codes for CAITGDRGGNTIYF.

The chain is built from TRBV30 and TRBJ2-7; 7 bases map to TRBD2. The length of the CDR3 is 15 residues. Germline-derived CDR1 and CDR2 are GTSNPN and SVGIG (reference sequence). V shed 5 bases, J shed 1 base, and the junction held 11 bases outside the gene matches. The CDR3 nucleotides read TGTGCCTGGGCCCTCGCGGGAGTCAGGTCCTACGAGCAGTACTTC. Encoded protein: CAWALAGVRSYEQYF. Complete variable domain (other parts from reference TRBV30 and TRBJ2-7): SQTIHQWPATLVQPVGSPLSLECTVEGTSNPNLYWYRQAAGRGLQLLFYSVGIGQISSEVPQNLSASRPQDRQFILSSKKLLLSDSGFYLCAWALAGVRSYEQYFGPGTRLTVT.

Of note for this clone: Other nucleotide sequences from this sample produce the same CDR3. The chain links TRBV11-2 to TRBJ2-2; 8 positions agree with TRBD2. This CDR3 comprises 18 residues. Looked up from germline, CDR1 is SGHAT and CDR2 is FQNNGV. Losses at the gene ends were 0 bases for V and 4 bases for J; bases not matched to a gene: 10. The CDR3 sequence: CASSLDPGRGASTGELFF. The CDR3 coding sequence is TGTGCCAGCAGCTTAGATCCGGGGCGGGGGGCCTCCACCGGGGAGCTGTTTTTT.

The gene calls are TRBV5-1 and TRBJ2-5, with 9 positions matching TRBD1. The CDR3 is 15 amino acids. V lost 4 bases and J lost 5; bases outside the gene matches: 9. Germline CDR1 is SGHRS and CDR2 is YFSETQ. The CDR3 spells CASSPGPDRGETQYF. CDR3 DNA: TGCGCCAGCAGCCCTGGACCAGACAGGGGGGAGACCCAGTACTTC.

The V call is TRBV28, the J call TRBJ2-1, with TRBD2 matching over 8 bases. V was clipped by 6 bases and J by 2 bases; unmatched bases: 6. Germline V gene lookup returns CDR1 MDHEN and CDR2 SYDVKM. This CDR3 is built from 15 residues. In DNA form, the CDR3 reads TGTGCCAGCAGACGGATTAGCGGGGCCTACAATGAGCAGTTCTTC. Translating gives CASRRISGAYNEQFF. Full variable domain (rest looked up from reference TRBV28 and TRBJ2-1): DVKVTQSSRYLVKRTGEKVFLECVQDMDHENMFWYRQDPGLGLRLIYFSYDVKMKEKGDIPEGYSVSREKKERFSLILESASTNQTSMYLCASRRISGAYNEQFFGPGTRLTVL.

The chain joins TRBV4-2 to TRBJ1-4; weak D call: TRBD1 (5 bases). The CDR3 runs to 15 residues. Between the trimmed V and J ends, which lost 0 bases and 5 bases, there was a span of 10 bases. Germline V lookup: CDR1 LGHNA, CDR2 YNFKEQ. CDR3 sequence: CASSQEGPGNEKLFF. The CDR3 region has the DNA TGTGCCAGCAGCCAAGAGGGGCCAGGGAATGAAAAACTGTTTTTT.

This chain uses TRBV5-6 with TRBJ1-2, with 9 nucleotides matching TRBD1. V lost 4 bases to trimming and J lost 4 bases; unmatched junction nucleotides: 11. Per the germline V gene, CDR1 is SGHDT and CDR2 is YYEEEE. The CDR3 is 16 residues long. CDR3 in DNA: TGTGCCAGCAGCCCGCCAATGGGACAGGGAGCCTATGGCTACACCTTC. This gives the protein CASSPPMGQGAYGYTF.

The V gene is TRBV25-1, the J gene TRBJ2-2, with 7 bases matching TRBD1. CDR1 MGHDK and CDR2 SYGVNS come from the germline V gene. This CDR3 spans 17 amino acids. Trimming cost V 1 base and J 0 bases; bases outside gene matches: 5. As DNA, the CDR3 is TGTGCCAGCAGTGAATCAGGGACAGAAGCGAACACCGGGGAGCTGTTTTTT. Its protein product is CASSESGTEANTGELFF.

In this sample, this clone turned up once. This sequence joins TRBV29-1 and TRBJ2-6, with D possibly being TRBD1 (5 bases). Trimming left V 4 bases short and J 0 bases short, with 10 bases between. Germline CDR1 SQVTM, CDR2 ANQGSEA. The CDR3 consists of 15 residues. CDR3 in DNA: TGCAGCGTTGTAGGACACTTCTCTGGGGCCAACGTCCTGACTTTC. Encoded protein: CSVVGHFSGANVLTF.

This clone showed up just once. The chain links TRBV7-3 to TRBJ2-1, with D uncertain. V lost 5 bases and J lost 7, with 12 bases in between. CDR1 and CDR2 (germline): SGHTA, FQGTGA. The CDR3 runs to 13 residues. CDR3 sequence (DNA): TGTGCCAGCAGCCATTCCCTATTAAATGAGCAGTTCTTC. It codes for CASSHSLLNEQFF.

The chain carries TRBV30 and TRBJ1-2; D possibly corresponds to TRBD1 (6 bases). V was shortened by 7 bases and J by 3 bases, with 18 bases between the two germline ends. The CDR3 sequence is 14 residues long. The germline V gene encodes CDR1 GTSNPN and CDR2 SVGIG (reference sequence). The CDR3 here is CASLRTDSDYGYTF. CDR3 DNA sequence: TGTGCCTCCCTACGAACGGACAGCGACTATGGCTACACCTTC.

The V and J genes are TRBV11-2 and TRBJ2-1; TRBD2 aligns across 11 bases. The length of the CDR3 is 13 residues. Germline CDR1 is SGHAT and CDR2 is FQNNGV. The trim removed 4 bases at V and 15 bases at J, leaving 8 bases unmatched. Here the CDR3 reads CASSSETSGVRFF. The CDR3 DNA sequence: TGTGCCAGCAGCTCCGAGACTAGCGGGGTTCGGTTCTTC.

The chain joins TRBV10-3 to TRBJ1-2; possible D gene TRBD1, 6 bases. The CDR3 length is 15 residues. CDR1 and CDR2 (germline): ENHRY, SYGVKD. The V gene lost 3 bases and the J gene lost 1 base, with 12 bases spanning the gap. The CDR3 region has the DNA TGTGCCATCAGTGATGTAGGACAGATTAACTATGGCTACACCTTC. This translates into CAISDVGQINYGYTF.

This chain uses TRBV6-1 with TRBJ1-3; D perhaps matches TRBD1 (6 bases). Germline assignment: CDR1 MNHNS and CDR2 SASEGT. V gave up 3 bases and J gave up 4 bases, with 10 bases separating them. This CDR3 spans 14 amino acids. This CDR3 reads CASSEQGRGNTIYF. Written as DNA, the CDR3 is TGTGCCAGCAGTGAGCAGGGGCGCGGAAACACCATATATTTT.

The V gene is TRBV28, the J gene TRBJ2-3; 11 bases agree with TRBD2. Germline values: CDR1 MDHEN, CDR2 SYDVKM. The V segment lost 6 bases and the J segment 6 bases; nucleotides outside the gene matches: 14. This CDR3 has 17 amino acids. The CDR3 is CASRSPLAGALLDTQYF. In DNA form, the CDR3 reads TGTGCCAGCAGGAGCCCACTAGCGGGAGCACTGTTGGATACGCAGTATTTT.

This chain connects TRBV3-1 (or the pseudogene TRBV3-2) to TRBJ1-1; TRBD1 agrees at 10 bases. This CDR3 contains 15 residues. CDR1 and CDR2 from the germline V gene are LGHDT and YNNKEL (reference sequence). Germline trimming cut 0 bases from V and 5 bases from J; bases unmatched to any gene: 3. The chain's CDR3 is CASSQEGQGRTEAFF. The CDR3 DNA reads TGTGCCAGCAGCCAAGAGGGACAGGGGAGGACTGAAGCTTTCTTT.

This rearrangement joins TRBV30 to TRBJ2-7; D call uncertain. Trimming removed 2 bases at V and 3 bases at J, with 8 bases between. This CDR3 contains 12 residues. Per germline, CDR1 GTSNPN and CDR2 SVGIG (reference sequence). In nucleotides, the CDR3 is TGTGCCTGGAGTCGCAGGAACTACGAGCAGTACTTC. Translated: CAWSRRNYEQYF.

The CDR3 DNA follows: TGTGCCAGCAGGGGTCGGGGCGGGAGTGCCTACAATGAGCAGTTCTTC. Amino acid sequence: CASRGRGGSAYNEQFF. The chain recombines TRBV3-1 (or the pseudogene TRBV3-2) with TRBJ2-1, with 7 positions matching TRBD2. The CDR3 is made up of 16 amino acids. Trimming at V came to 6 bases and at J to 2 bases, leaving 10 bases not matched to a gene. The germline V gene encodes CDR1 LGHDT and CDR2 YNNKEL (reference sequence).

The rearrangement uses TRBV14 and TRBJ1-1; D possibly corresponds to TRBD1 (5 bases). The V gene's germline CDR1 is SGHDN and CDR2 FVKESK. V was clipped by 4 bases and J by 5 bases, with 11 bases between them. The CDR3 length is 13 residues. CDR3 amino acids: CASSPRQGTEAFF. CDR3 in DNA: TGTGCCAGCAGCCCCCGTCAGGGTACTGAAGCTTTCTTT.

V is TRBV7-9 and J is TRBJ1-6, with TRBD1 matching 8 bases. The CDR3 has 14 amino acids. The V and J ends lost 3 bases and 10 bases, in that order; junction bases with no gene match: 5. Germline V CDR1 and CDR2: SEHNR, FQNEAQ (reference sequence). The CDR3 DNA is TGTGCCAGCAGCTTCACAGGGGGAAAATCACCCCTCCACTTT. Translation gives CASSFTGGKSPLHF.

V is TRBV27 and J is TRBJ2-7; possible D gene TRBD1, 5 bases. Trimming shortened V by 3 bases and J by 6 bases, and 15 bases separated the two germline ends. CDR3 size: 14 residues. The germline V gene has CDR1 MNHEY and CDR2 SMNVEV (reference sequence). The CDR3 DNA sequence: TGTGCCAGCAGTTTTCGGCAGGGTGGTGCCGAGCAGTACTTC. Amino acid sequence: CASSFRQGGAEQYF.

This chain joins TRBV6-1 and TRBJ2-1; D remains unclear. The ends were cut back, 2 bases at V and 3 bases at J, with 14 bases in the middle. This CDR3 spans 16 amino acids. Germline assignment: CDR1 MNHNS and CDR2 SASEGT. CDR3 sequence reads: CASSERYRPDYNEQFF. For the CDR3, the DNA is TGTGCCAGCAGTGAAAGGTACAGACCAGACTACAATGAGCAGTTCTTC.

The chain joins TRBV5-1 to TRBJ1-2; D is unresolved. This CDR3 region has 15 residues. The V gene's germline CDR1 is SGHRS and CDR2 YFSETQ. Trimming shortened V by 7 bases and J by 2 bases, and 18 bases separated the two germline ends. CDR3 in amino acids: CASPQKGGKNYGYTF. In DNA, the CDR3 is TGCGCCAGCCCACAGAAGGGCGGGAAGAACTATGGCTACACCTTC.

This chain links TRBV19 with TRBJ1-5; possible D gene TRBD1, 6 bases. The V end was cut by 10 bases, the J end by 3 bases, with 19 bases between. CDR1 and CDR2 (germline): LNHDA, SQIVND (reference sequence). The CDR3 is made up of 15 amino acids. The CDR3 reads CATQTKGQSNQPQHF. CDR3 bases: TGTGCCACCCAAACAAAAGGACAGTCCAATCAGCCCCAGCATTTT. Full variable domain (outside the CDR3, taken from reference TRBV19 and TRBJ1-5): DGGITQSPKYLFRKEGQNVTLSCEQNLNHDAMYWYRQDPGQGLRLIYYSQIVNDFQKGDIAEGYSVSREKKESFPLTVTSAQKNPTAFYLCATQTKGQSNQPQHFGDGTRLSIL.

V is TRBV7-2 and J is TRBJ2-7; possible D gene TRBD2, 6 bases. This CDR3 has 16 amino acids. Germline CDR1 SGHTA, CDR2 FQGNSA. V lost 1 base, J lost 3 bases, and 16 bases lay in between. The CDR3 sequence: CASSLESGLADYEQYF. The CDR3 DNA follows: TGTGCCAGCAGCTTAGAAAGCGGGTTAGCGGACTACGAGCAGTACTTC. The full variable domain, its missing parts supplied by reference TRBV7-2 and TRBJ2-7, is GAGVSQSPSNKVTEKGKDVELRCDPISGHTALYWYRQSLGQGLEFLIYFQGNSAPDKSGLPSDRFSAERTGGSVSTLTIQRTQQEDSAVYLCASSLESGLADYEQYFGPGTRLTVT.